The present TCR beta chain was sequenced within a study of identical twins. This clonotype has a handful of counts. Its matching antigen is unknown. Study-level findings and limits: The study based its conclusions on cross-sectional statistical analysis and did not follow the same donors.

TCRdb ran MiXCR on the 5' RACE reads and lists one entry per CDR3 protein. The data hold 600,000 to 800,000 distinct CDR3 sequences, with about 20% observed a single time. This CDR3 region has 14 residues. Germline V gene sequence: CDR1 MNHNS, CDR2 SASEGT. The ends lost 10 bases at V and 3 bases at J; junction bases unmatched: 9. These data also formed part of another study, on T cells expressing NK-cell markers. That work states: Beta-chain profiling covered CD3+CD56+NKG2C+, CD3+CD56+NKG2C- and CD3+CD56-NKG2C+ sorted subsets.

The chain has TRBV6-1 and TRBJ2-1; TRBD2 matches 7 bases. This TCR was sampled from a woman between 18 and 29 years old in good health. The specimen sequenced was PBMCs. CDR3 DNA: TGTGCCAACCTCGAGAGCGGGAACTACAATGAGCAGTTCTTC. It is translated as CANLESGNYNEQFF.